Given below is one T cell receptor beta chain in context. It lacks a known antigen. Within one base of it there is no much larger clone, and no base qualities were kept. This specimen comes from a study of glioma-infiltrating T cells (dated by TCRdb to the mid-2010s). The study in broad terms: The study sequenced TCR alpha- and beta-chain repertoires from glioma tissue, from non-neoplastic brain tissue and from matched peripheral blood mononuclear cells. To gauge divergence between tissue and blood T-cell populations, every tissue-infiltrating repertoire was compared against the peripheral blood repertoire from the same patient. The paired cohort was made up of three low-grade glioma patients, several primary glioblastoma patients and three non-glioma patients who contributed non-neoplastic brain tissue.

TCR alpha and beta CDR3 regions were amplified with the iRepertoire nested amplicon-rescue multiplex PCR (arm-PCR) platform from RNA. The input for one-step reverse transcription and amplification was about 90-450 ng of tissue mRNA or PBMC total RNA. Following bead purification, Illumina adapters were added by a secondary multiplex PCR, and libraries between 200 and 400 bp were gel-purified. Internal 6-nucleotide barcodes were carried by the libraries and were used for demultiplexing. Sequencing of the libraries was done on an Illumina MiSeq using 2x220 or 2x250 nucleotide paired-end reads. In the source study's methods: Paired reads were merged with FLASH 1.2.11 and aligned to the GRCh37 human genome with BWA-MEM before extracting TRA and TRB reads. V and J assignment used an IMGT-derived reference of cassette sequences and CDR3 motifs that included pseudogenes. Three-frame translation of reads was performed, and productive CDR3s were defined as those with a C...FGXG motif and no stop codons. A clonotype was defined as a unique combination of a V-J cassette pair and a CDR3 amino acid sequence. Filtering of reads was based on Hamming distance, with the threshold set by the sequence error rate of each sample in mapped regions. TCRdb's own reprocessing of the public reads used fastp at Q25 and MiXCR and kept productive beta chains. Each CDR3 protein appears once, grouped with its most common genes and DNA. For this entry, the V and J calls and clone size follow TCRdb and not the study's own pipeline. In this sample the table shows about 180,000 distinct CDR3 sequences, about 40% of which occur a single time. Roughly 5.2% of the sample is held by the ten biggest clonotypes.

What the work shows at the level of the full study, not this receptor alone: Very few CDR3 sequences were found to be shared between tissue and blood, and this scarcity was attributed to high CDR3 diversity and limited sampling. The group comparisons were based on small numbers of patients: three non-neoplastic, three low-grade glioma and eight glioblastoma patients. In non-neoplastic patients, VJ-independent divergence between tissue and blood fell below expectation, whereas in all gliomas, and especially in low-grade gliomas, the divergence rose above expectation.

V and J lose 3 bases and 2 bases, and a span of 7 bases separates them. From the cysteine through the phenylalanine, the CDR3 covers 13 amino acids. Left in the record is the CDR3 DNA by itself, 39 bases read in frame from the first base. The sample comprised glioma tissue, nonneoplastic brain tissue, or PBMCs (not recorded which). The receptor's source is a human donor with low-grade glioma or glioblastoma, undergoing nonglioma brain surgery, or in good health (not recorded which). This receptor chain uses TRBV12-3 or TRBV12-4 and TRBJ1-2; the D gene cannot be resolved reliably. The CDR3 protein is CASSLTCNYGYTF. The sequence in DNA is TGTGCCAGCAGTTTGACGTGCAACTATGGCTACACCTTC.